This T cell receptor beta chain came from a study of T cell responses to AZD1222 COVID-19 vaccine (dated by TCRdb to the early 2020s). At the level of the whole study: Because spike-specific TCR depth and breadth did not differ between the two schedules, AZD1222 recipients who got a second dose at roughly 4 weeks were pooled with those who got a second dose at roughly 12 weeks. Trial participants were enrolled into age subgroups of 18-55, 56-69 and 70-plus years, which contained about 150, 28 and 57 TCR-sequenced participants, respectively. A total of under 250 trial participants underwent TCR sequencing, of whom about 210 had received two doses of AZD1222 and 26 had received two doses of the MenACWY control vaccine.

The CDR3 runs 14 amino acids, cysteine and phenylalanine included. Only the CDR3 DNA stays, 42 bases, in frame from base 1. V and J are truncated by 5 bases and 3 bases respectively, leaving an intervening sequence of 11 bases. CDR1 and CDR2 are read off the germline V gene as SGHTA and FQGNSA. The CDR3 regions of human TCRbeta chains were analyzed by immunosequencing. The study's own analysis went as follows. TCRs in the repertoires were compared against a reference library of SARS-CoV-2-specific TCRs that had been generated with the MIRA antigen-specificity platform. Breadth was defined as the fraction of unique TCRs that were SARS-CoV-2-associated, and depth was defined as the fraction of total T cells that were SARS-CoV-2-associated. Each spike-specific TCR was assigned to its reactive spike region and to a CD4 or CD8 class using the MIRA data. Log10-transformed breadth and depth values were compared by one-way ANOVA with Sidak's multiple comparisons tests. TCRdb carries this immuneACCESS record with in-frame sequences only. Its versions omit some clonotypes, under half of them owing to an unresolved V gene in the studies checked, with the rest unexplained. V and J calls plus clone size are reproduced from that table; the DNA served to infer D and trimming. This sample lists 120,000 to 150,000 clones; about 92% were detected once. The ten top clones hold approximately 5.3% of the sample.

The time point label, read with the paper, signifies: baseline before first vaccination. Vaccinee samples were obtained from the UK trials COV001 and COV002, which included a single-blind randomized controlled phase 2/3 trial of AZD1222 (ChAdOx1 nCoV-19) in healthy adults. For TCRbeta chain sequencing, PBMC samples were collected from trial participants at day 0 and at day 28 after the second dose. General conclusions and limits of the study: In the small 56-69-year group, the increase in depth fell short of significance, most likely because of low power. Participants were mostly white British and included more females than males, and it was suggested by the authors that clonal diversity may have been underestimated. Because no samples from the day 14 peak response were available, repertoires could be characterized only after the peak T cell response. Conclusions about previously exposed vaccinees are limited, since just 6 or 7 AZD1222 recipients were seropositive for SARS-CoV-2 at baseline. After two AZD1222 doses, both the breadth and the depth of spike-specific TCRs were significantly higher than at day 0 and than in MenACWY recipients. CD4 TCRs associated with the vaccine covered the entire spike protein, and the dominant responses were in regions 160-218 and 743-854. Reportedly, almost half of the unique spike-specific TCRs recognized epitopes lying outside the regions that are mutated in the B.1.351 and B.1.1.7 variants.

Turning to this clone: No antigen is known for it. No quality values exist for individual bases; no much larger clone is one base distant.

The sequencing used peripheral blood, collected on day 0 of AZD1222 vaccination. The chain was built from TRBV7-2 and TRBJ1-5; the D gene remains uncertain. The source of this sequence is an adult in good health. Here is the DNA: TGTGCCAGCAGCGACGGTGGTCACAATCAGCCCCAGCATTTT. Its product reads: CASSDGGHNQPQHF.